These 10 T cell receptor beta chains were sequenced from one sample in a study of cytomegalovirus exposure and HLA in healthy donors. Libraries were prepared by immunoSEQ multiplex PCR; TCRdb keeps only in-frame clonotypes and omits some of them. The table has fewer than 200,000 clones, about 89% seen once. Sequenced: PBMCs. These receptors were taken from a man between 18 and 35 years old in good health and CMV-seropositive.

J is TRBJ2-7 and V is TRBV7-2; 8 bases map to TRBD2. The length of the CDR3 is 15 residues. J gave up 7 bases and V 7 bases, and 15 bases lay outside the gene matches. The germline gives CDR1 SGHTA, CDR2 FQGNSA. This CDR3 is CASTEAGTSWGEQYF. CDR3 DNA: TGTGCCAGCACGGAGGCCGGGACTAGTTGGGGGGAGCAGTACTTC.

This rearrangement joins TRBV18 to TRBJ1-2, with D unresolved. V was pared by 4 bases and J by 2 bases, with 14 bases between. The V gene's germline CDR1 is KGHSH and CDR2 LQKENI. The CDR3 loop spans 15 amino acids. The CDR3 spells CASSLTETGNYGYTF. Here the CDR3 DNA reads TGTGCCAGCTCACTTACCGAGACTGGGAACTATGGCTACACCTTC.

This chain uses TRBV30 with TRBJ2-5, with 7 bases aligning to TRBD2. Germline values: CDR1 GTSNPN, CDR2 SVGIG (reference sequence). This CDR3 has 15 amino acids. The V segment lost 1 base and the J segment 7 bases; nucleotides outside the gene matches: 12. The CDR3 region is CAWSARGGRFPTQYF. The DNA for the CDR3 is TGTGCCTGGAGTGCCCGGGGAGGGAGGTTTCCGACCCAGTACTTC.

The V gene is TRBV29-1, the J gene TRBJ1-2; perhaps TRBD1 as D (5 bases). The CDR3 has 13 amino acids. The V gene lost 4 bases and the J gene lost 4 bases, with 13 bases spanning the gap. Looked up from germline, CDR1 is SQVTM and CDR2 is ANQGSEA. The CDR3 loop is CSVVGPYFYGYTF. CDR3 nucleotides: TGCAGCGTTGTGGGGCCATACTTCTATGGCTACACCTTC.

As DNA, the CDR3 is TGTGCCATCAGTGGGGGGGGAGAGGATACGCAGTATTTT. Its translation: CAISGGGEDTQYF. The V and J genes are TRBV10-3 and TRBJ2-3, with 7 bases aligning to TRBD2. In germline, CDR1 is ENHRY, CDR2 SYGVKD. Trimming removed 4 bases from V and 6 bases from J; junction bases left unmatched: 4. The CDR3 is made up of 13 amino acids.

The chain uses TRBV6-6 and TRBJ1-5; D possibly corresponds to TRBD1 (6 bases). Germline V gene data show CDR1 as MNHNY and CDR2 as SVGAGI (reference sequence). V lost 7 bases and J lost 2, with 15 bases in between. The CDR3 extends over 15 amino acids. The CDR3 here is CASTSRQEGNQPQHF. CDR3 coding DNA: TGTGCCAGCACCTCGAGACAGGAGGGCAATCAGCCCCAGCATTTT.

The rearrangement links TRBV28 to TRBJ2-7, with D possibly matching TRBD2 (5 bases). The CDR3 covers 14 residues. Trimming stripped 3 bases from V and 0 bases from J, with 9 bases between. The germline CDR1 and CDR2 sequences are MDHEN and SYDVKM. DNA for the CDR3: TGTGCCAGCAGTTTCGCGGGCGGCTCCTACGAGCAGTACTTC. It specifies CASSFAGGSYEQYF.

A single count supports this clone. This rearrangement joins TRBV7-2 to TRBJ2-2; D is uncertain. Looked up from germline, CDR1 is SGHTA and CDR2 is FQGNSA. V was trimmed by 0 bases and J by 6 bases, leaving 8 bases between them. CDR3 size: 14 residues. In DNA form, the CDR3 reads TGTGCCAGCAGCTTAGCCGAGTTTGCCGGGGAGCTGTTTTTT. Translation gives CASSLAEFAGELFF.

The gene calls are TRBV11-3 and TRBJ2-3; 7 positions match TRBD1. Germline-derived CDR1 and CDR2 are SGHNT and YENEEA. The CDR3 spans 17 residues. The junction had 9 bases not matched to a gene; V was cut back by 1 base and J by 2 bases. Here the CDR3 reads CASSLGRGPPSTDTQYF. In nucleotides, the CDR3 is TGTGCCAGCAGCTTAGGAAGGGGGCCCCCGTCCACAGATACGCAGTATTTT.

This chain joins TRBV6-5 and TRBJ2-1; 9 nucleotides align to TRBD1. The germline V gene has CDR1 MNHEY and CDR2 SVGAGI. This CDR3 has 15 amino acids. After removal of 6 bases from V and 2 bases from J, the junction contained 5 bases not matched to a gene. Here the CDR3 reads CASSDDRGTYNEQFF. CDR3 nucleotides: TGTGCCAGCAGCGACGACAGGGGGACCTACAATGAGCAGTTCTTC.